Reported below is one T cell receptor (beta chain). Following a re-call of the 5' RACE reads, TCRdb has one entry per CDR3 protein and lacks DNA. The listing records around 220,000 distinct CDR3 sequences. The record originates from a study of monozygotic twins with inflammatory bowel disease. This CDR3 contains 13 residues. Germline-derived CDR1 and CDR2 are MNHEY and SVGAGI. The sample was blood. The origin of this receptor is a human donor with ulcerative colitis or Crohn's disease, or a healthy co-twin of an affected twin (not recorded which). The chain joins TRBV6-5 to TRBJ1-1. The CDR3 loop reads CASSFREGAEAFF.